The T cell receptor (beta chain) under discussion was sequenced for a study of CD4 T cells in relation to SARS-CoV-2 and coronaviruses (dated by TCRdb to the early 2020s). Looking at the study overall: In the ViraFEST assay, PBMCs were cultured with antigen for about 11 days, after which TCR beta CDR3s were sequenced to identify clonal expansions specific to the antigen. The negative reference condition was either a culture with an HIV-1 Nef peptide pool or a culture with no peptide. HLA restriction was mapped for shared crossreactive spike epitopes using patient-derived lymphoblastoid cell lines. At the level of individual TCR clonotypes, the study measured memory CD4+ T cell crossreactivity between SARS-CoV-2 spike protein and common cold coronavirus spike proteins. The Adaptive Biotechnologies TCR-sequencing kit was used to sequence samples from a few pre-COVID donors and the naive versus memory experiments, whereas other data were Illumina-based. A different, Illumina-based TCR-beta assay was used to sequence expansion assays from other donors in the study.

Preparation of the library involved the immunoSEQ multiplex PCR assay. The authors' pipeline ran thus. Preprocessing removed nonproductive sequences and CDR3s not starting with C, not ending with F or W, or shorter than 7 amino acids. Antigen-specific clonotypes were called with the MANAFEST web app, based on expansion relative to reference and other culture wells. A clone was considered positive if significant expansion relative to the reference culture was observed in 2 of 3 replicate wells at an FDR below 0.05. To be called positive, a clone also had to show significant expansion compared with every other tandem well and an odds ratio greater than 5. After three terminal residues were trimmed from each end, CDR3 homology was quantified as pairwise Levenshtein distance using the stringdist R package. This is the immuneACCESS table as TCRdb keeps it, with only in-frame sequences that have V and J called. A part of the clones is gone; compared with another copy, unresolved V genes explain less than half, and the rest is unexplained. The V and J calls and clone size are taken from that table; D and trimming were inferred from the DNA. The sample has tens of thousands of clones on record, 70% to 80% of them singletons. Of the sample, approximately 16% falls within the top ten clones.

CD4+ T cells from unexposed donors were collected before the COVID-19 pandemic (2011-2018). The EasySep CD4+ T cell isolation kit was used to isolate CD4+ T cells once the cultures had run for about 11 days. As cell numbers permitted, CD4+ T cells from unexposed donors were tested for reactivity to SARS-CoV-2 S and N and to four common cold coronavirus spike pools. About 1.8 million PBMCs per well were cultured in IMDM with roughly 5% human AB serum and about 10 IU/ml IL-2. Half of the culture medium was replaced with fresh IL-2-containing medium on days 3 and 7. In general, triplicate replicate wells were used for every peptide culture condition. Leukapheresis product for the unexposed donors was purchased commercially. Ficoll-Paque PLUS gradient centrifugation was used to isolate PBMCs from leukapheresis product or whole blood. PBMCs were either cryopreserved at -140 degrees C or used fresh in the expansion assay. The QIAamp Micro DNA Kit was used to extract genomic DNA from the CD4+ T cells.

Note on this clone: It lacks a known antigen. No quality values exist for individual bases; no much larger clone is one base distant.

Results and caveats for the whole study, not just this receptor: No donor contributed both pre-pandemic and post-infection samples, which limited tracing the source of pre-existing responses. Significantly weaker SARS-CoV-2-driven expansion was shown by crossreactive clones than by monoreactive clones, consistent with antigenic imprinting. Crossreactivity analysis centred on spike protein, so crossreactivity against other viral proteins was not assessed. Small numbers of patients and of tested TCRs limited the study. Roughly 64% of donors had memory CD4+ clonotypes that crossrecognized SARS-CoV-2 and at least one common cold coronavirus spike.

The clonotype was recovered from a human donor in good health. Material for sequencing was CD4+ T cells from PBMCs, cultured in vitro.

At the DNA level, the sequence is TGCGCCAGCAGCGCCGGACAAAGATACGAGCAGTACTTC. Its amino acids are CASSAGQRYEQYF. The rearranged segments are TRBV5-1 and TRBJ2-7; a weak D assignment points to TRBD1 (5 bases agree). V is pared back by 4 bases and J by 4 bases, with 12 bases lying between the germline termini. From cysteine to phenylalanine, the CDR3 is 13 amino acids long. Of all the DNA, just the CDR3 is kept, 39 bases in frame from base 1. Looking up the germline V gene yields CDR1 SGHRS and CDR2 YFSETQ.